The rows below give T cell receptor beta chains drawn from one sample of a study of human T cells and chemical hapten exposure. TCRdb passed the RACE reads through MiXCR, listing each CDR3 protein once. The sample holds about 160,000 distinct CDR3 sequences, about 27% seen once. This specimen consisted of whole blood, obtained in connection with sensitization to the hapten diphenylcyclopropenone (DPC). The receptors were gathered from a woman younger than 30 with alopecia areata. Some clones in this sample may be carry-over from other donors' samples. The CDR3 runs from the conserved cysteine through the conserved F or W. Fields, in order: CDR3 length, clone size, J gene, D gene, V gene, CDR3 DNA, CDR3 protein. A D gene is named only where the DNA matches it firmly. Not every row has a clone size; where given, it reads once, few, many or a size class.

11 few TRBJ2-5 . TRBV4-1 TGCGCCAGCAGTCGGAAAGAGACCCAGTACTTC CASSRKETQYF
13 . TRBJ1-2 . TRBV20-1 TGCAGTGCCAACGACCCTCAAAAGGATGGCTACACCTTC CSANDPQKDGYTF
12 . TRBJ2-7 . TRBV20-1 TGCAGTGCCCGACGCGGGACCTACGAGCAGTACTTC CSARRGTYEQYF
12 few TRBJ1-1 . TRBV10-3 TGTGCCATCAGGACCGGCGACACTGAAGCTTTCTTT CAIRTGDTEAFF
13 . TRBJ1-3 . TRBV9 TGTGCCAGCAGGCCTACCGTTGGAAACACCATATATTTT CASRPTVGNTIYF
12 . TRBJ2-1 . TRBV20-1 TGCAGTGCTAGGGCAGGGCCCAATGAGCAGTTCTTC CSARAGPNEQFF
14 few TRBJ2-3 TRBD2 TRBV9 TGTGCCAGCAGCGTAGTTGCGGGAGAATATACGCAGTATTTT CASSVVAGEYTQYF
15 many TRBJ2-1 TRBD2 TRBV9 TGTGCCAGCAGCTTGGGACTAGCGGCCTACAATGAGCAGTTCTTC CASSLGLAAYNEQFF
13 many TRBJ2-7 . TRBV10-2 TGCGCCAGCAGGGATGTTTCGGGCTACGAGCAGTACTTC CASRDVSGYEQYF
14 . TRBJ1-6 . TRBV5-1 TGCGCCAGCAGCTTGTACAGTGACGGTTCACCCCTCCACTTT CASSLYSDGSPLHF
17 . TRBJ2-6 . TRBV20-1 TGCAGTGCTAGGGAGGTCAGGGGAAACTCTGGGGCCAACGTCCTGACTTTC CSAREVRGNSGANVLTF
15 . TRBJ1-3 . TRBV6-1 TGTGCCAGCAGTGTAGAAGGGGCCTCTGGAAACACCATATATTTT CASSVEGASGNTIYF
16 . TRBJ1-4 . TRBV27 TGTGCCAGCAGTTTCGGGCAGGGAAGAACTAATGAAAAACTGTTTTTT CASSFGQGRTNEKLFF
15 . TRBJ1-5 TRBD1 TRBV2 TGTGCCAGCAAAGAGGAGACAGGGCACAATCAGCCCCAGCATTTT CASKEETGHNQPQHF
13 many TRBJ2-5 TRBD1 TRBV28 TGTGCCAGCGAGCAGGGGGCGCGAGAGACCCAGTACTTC CASEQGARETQYF
14 few TRBJ2-3 . TRBV2 TGTGCCAGCAGTGGTAGGGCCCGCACAGATACGCAGTATTTT CASSGRARTDTQYF
18 . TRBJ2-3 TRBD2 TRBV4-2 TGTGCCAGCAGCCAAGAAACGACTAGCGGGAGTAGCACAGATACGCAGTATTTT CASSQETTSGSSTDTQYF
13 many TRBJ2-7 . TRBV20-1 TGCAGTGGGCTAAGCCCCCATCTCTACGAGCAGTACTTC CSGLSPHLYEQYF
16 few TRBJ2-3 TRBD2 TRBV29-1 TGCAGCGTTGCGTTCGCCTCAGCGGGGTACACAGATACGCAGTATTTT CSVAFASAGYTDTQYF
14 many TRBJ1-2 TRBD1 TRBV28 TGTGCCAGCAGTTTTGAGGGGGCGCGATTTGGCTACACCTTC CASSFEGARFGYTF
15 few TRBJ2-3 TRBD2 TRBV20-1 TGCAGTGCTAGAGAGCCGGGACTACGCACAGATACGCAGTATTTT CSAREPGLRTDTQYF
15 . TRBJ2-3 . TRBV7-3 TGTGCCAGCAGCTTAAATATTGCGGCTACAGATACGCAGTATTTT CASSLNIAATDTQYF
12 many TRBJ2-4 . TRBV6-2/TRBV6-3 TGTGCCAGCGGGGAGGCCAAAAACATTCAGTACTTC CASGEAKNIQYF
17 . TRBJ1-6 . TRBV6-5 TGTGCCAGCAGTTACTCGAACCTAAACTCCTATAATTCACCCCTCCACTTT CASSYSNLNSYNSPLHF
12 . TRBJ2-6 . TRBV6-1 TGTGCCAGCAGTCTCAGGGCCAACGTCCTGACTTTC CASSLRANVLTF
14 . TRBJ2-3 . TRBV29-1 TGCAGCGTTAACGCGTTTAGAGACACAGATACGCAGTATTTT CSVNAFRDTDTQYF
13 . TRBJ2-1 TRBD2 TRBV7-2 TGTGCCAGCAGCTTAACGGGAGGGCTTGAGCAGTTCTTC CASSLTGGLEQFF
15 . TRBJ1-1 TRBD1 TRBV7-2 TGTGCCAGCAGCTTATACCCGACAGGGTTCCTAGAAGCTTTCTTT CASSLYPTGFLEAFF
13 . TRBJ2-3 . TRBV20-1 TGCAGTGTTCGGGACACCCGGGCGGATACGCAGTATTTT CSVRDTRADTQYF
16 . TRBJ2-3 TRBD2 TRBV7-8 TGTGCCAGCAGCTTATTCGCCGGGGGGGCCTCGGATACGCAGTATTTT CASSLFAGGASDTQYF
15 few TRBJ1-4 . TRBV7-8 TGTGCCAGCAGCATTGGCTCATCTTTACCCGGAAAACTGTTTTTT CASSIGSSLPGKLFF
19 . TRBJ2-1 TRBD2 TRBV11-3 TGTGCCAGCAGCTTAGATAAGATGGGGGTAGCGGGAAGGGTCAATGAGCAGTTCTTC CASSLDKMGVAGRVNEQFF
16 . TRBJ2-7 TRBD2 TRBV29-1 TGCAGCGTTGAAATGTGGGCTAGCGGGAGAACCCACGAGCAGTACTTC CSVEMWASGRTHEQYF
16 . TRBJ2-7 TRBD1 TRBV5-1 TGCGCCAGCAGCCTAACAGGGGGCGGTAAAATCTACGAGCAGTACTTC CASSLTGGGKIYEQYF
15 . TRBJ2-2 . TRBV27 TGTGCCAGCAGTTATGGGGGGGCGGGCACCGGGGAGCTGTTTTTT CASSYGGAGTGELFF
15 few TRBJ1-1 . TRBV20-1 TGCAGTGCTAGAGAAACGGGCATTCGGCCCACTGAAGCTTTCTTT CSARETGIRPTEAFF
12 few TRBJ2-7 TRBD2 TRBV20-1 TGCAGTGTCACTAGCGGGGGCTACGAGCAGTACTTC CSVTSGGYEQYF
17 . TRBJ2-1 . TRBV6-2/TRBV6-3 TGTGCCAGCAGTTACTCGAAGGGCGGAGCGAGGGGCAATGAGCAGTTCTTC CASSYSKGGARGNEQFF
17 . TRBJ1-2 TRBD1 TRBV4-1 TGCGCCAGCAGCCAAGTCTCCACCGGGACAGGGGGCTATGGCTACACCTTC CASSQVSTGTGGYGYTF
16 few TRBJ2-5 TRBD2 TRBV3-1 TGTGCCAGCAGCCTAGGACTAGCGGGTGGGCAAGAGACCCAGTACTTC CASSLGLAGGQETQYF
13 . TRBJ1-5 . TRBV20-1 TGCAGTGCTAGAGATACCCCCGATCAGCCCCAGCATTTT CSARDTPDQPQHF
13 . TRBJ2-7 . TRBV25-1 TGTGCCAGCAGTGAATCGCCCCCTCTTGAGCAGTACTTC CASSESPPLEQYF
14 few TRBJ1-5 . TRBV27 TGTGCCAGCAGTGGGCGGGATAGCAATCAGCCCCAGCATTTT CASSGRDSNQPQHF
14 few TRBJ1-4 TRBD1 TRBV4-1 TGCGCCAGCAGCCAGGGACAGGGCGATGCAAAACTGTTTTTT CASSQGQGDAKLFF
15 . TRBJ1-1 TRBD1 TRBV4-2 TGTGCCAGCAGCCACTCACAGGGGTTCGGGGCTGAAGCTTTCTTT CASSHSQGFGAEAFF
14 . TRBJ2-2 . TRBV5-4 TGTGCCAGCAGCATCACAGGGTTCGCCGGGGAGCTGTTTTTT CASSITGFAGELFF